This T cell receptor (beta chain) originates from a study of post-analysis software for immune sequencing data. Study context: Relapsing-remitting, secondary progressive and progressive-relapsing forms of multiple sclerosis all featured among disease courses.

The TCR beta cDNA libraries contained unique molecular identifiers. Each batch of about 1 to 11 million T cells produced approximately 470,000 cDNA molecules. TCRdb called the PCR reads again in MiXCR, with one record for every CDR3 protein. The sample records more than 500,000 distinct CDR3 sequences, 34% being singletons. The CDR3 sequence is 16 residues long. Germline V gives CDR1 SGHVS, CDR2 FQNEAQ. V shed 2 bases and J 5 bases; nucleotides not matched to a gene: 6. This clonotype was seen a handful of times. Its cognate antigen is unknown. Whole-study results and caveats: When the samples were clustered directly with F measure, those that had been prepared in the same batch showed strong co-clustering. In patients, TRBV5-6, TRBV5-1 and TRBV20-1 belonged to roughly five TRBV segments found more frequently than in controls.

The sequence came from a girl aged 2-17 years with multiple sclerosis. V gene TRBV7-8 combines with J gene TRBJ2-7; 13 bases map to TRBD2. Sequencing was performed on blood. The CDR3 loop reads CASSLRLAGGNDEQYF. The CDR3 nucleotides read TGTGCCAGCAGCTTACGACTAGCGGGGGGAAACGACGAGCAGTACTTC.